A selection of T cell receptor beta chains follows, all from one sample in a study of T cell responses to AZD1222 COVID-19 vaccine. Sequencing used immunoSEQ multiplex PCR; TCRdb keeps in-frame clones, though not all of them. The top ten clones hold around a tenth of a sample with tens of thousands of clones, about 83% of them seen once. The sequenced sample was peripheral blood, obtained 28 days after the second AZD1222 dose. The source is an adult who received the AZD1222 COVID-19 vaccine. CDR3s include the opening cysteine and the closing phenylalanine or tryptophan. The D gene is left open where the match is weak. A row's size may be missing; if present it is once, few, many or a size class.

v_call	d_call	clone_size	j_call	cdr3_nt	cdr3_aa
TRBV27	NA	NA	TRBJ1-1	TGTGCCAGCAGGCCCCCGTCCCACACTGAAGCTTTCTTT	CASRPPSHTEAFF
TRBV5-1	TRBD2	NA	TRBJ2-3	TGCGCCAGCAGCTTAGGGACTAGCGGTACCACAGATACGCAGTATTTT	CASSLGTSGTTDTQYF
TRBV2	NA	NA	TRBJ1-6	TGTGCCAGCAGATTGACCCGTTCACCCCTCCACTTT	CASRLTRSPLHF
TRBV5-6	NA	NA	TRBJ1-5	TGTGCCAGCAGCTTGGGGGGCTATGACAGACATCAGCCCCAGCATTTT	CASSLGGYDRHQPQHF
TRBV7-9	NA	once	TRBJ1-1	TGTGCCAGCAGCGCTTCCCCGAGCGGAGCTTTCTTT	CASSASPSGAFF
TRBV10-3	NA	NA	TRBJ2-2	TGTGCCATCAGTGAAGCAGTCCCCGGGGAGCTGTTTTTT	CAISEAVPGELFF
TRBV11-1	NA	NA	TRBJ1-4	TGTGCCAGCAGCTTAGCGCTCCAACCGAATGAAAAACTGTTTTTT	CASSLALQPNEKLFF
TRBV9	NA	NA	TRBJ2-3	TGTGCCAGCAGCCAGGCAGGGGGGTCAGCAGATACGCAGTATTTT	CASSQAGGSADTQYF
TRBV19	TRBD2	once	TRBJ2-1	TGTGCCAGTAGTGCGGGGGGACCACGGAATGAGCAGTTCTTC	CASSAGGPRNEQFF
TRBV6-5	NA	NA	TRBJ2-3	TGTGCCAGCAAGGGCCCGGTCAACTTGTATTTT	CASKGPVNLYF
TRBV11-1	TRBD1	NA	TRBJ1-2	TGTGCCAGCAGCCAAAGAGACAGGGTCTATGGCTACACCTTC	CASSQRDRVYGYTF
TRBV3-1/TRBV3-2	NA	NA	TRBJ1-2	TGTGCCAGCACCCAATGGGCCGCCGGAGGCTACACCTTC	CASTQWAAGGYTF
TRBV14	NA	NA	TRBJ1-2	TGTGCCAGCAGCCAAGAAAGGGTACGGAACTATGGCTACACCTTC	CASSQERVRNYGYTF
TRBV27	TRBD2	NA	TRBJ2-7	TGTGCCAGCAGTTCAATAAGCGGAGGGGAGGGAGACGAGCAGTACTTC	CASSSISGGEGDEQYF